The next 13 T cell receptor beta chains were all read from a single sample in a study of cytomegalovirus exposure and HLA in healthy donors. Produced via immunoSEQ multiplex PCR; TCRdb's table is partial and in-frame only. Here the sample spans 100,000 to 150,000 clones, around 95% being singletons. The sequenced sample was PBMCs. These TCRs come from a man between 18 and 35 years old in good health and CMV-seronegative.

The J gene is TRBJ2-7, the V gene TRBV7-9; 9 bases map to TRBD1. V lost 4 bases, J lost 3 bases, and 4 bases stayed unmatched. This CDR3 comprises 14 residues. Germline V gene sequence: CDR1 SEHNR, CDR2 FQNEAQ (reference sequence). The CDR3 sequence is CASSSGTGIYEQYF. The CDR3 DNA reads TGTGCCAGCAGCTCCGGGACAGGGATCTACGAGCAGTACTTC. The variable domain in full, with the rest retrieved from reference TRBV7-9 and TRBJ2-7, is DTGVSQNPRHKITKRGQNVTFRCDPISEHNRLYWYRQTLGQGPEFLTYFQNEAQLEKSRLLSDRFSAERPKGSFSTLEIQRTEQGDSAMYLCASSSGTGIYEQYFGPGTRLTVT.

The rearrangement links TRBV5-1 to TRBJ2-5; 8 bases match TRBD1. This CDR3 spans 14 amino acids. From germline, CDR1 is SGHRS and CDR2 YFSETQ. V lost 4 bases, J lost 5 bases, and 7 bases stayed unmatched. CDR3 in DNA: TGCGCCAGCAGCGGCCCAGGGGGCTTGGAGACCCAGTACTTC. Its protein product is CASSGPGGLETQYF.

The count of this clone is one. The chain links TRBV29-1 to TRBJ2-1; 8 bases agree with TRBD1. Germline V CDR1 and CDR2: SQVTM, ANQGSEA. The CDR3 spans 17 residues. The V segment lost 4 bases and the J segment 8 bases; nucleotides outside the gene matches: 19. DNA of the CDR3: TGCAGCGTTGGGGCGCAACCGGGACAGGAAATTTTGGATGAGCAGTTCTTC. The encoded protein is CSVGAQPGQEILDEQFF.

This chain joins TRBV7-6 and TRBJ2-5; tentatively, D is TRBD1 (7 bases). CDR3 size: 14 residues. V gave up 3 bases and J gave up 4 bases, with 12 bases separating them. CDR1 and CDR2 from the germline V gene are SGHVS and FNYEAQ. CDR3 nucleotides: TGTGCCAGCAGCTTTACCCAGGGGGGAGAGACCCAGTACTTC. It translates to CASSFTQGGETQYF.

This sequence joins TRBV7-2 and TRBJ2-3; the D is unclear. Trimming shortened V by 5 bases and J by 5 bases, and 11 bases separated the two germline ends. The germline V gene encodes CDR1 SGHTA and CDR2 FQGNSA. The CDR3 length is 13 residues. CDR3 protein: CASSPQRGDTQYF. In DNA form, the CDR3 reads TGTGCCAGCAGCCCCCAGCGAGGAGATACGCAGTATTTT.

The V call is TRBV11-3, the J call TRBJ1-3; D remains ambiguous. Germline V gives CDR1 SGHNT, CDR2 YENEEA. Trimming removed 5 bases from V and 1 base from J, with 12 bases in between. The CDR3 contains 15 residues. In DNA form, the CDR3 reads TGTGCCAGCAGCCCAGACGCGGAATCTGGAAACACCATATATTTT. It codes for CASSPDAESGNTIYF.

The rearrangement links TRBV5-6 to TRBJ2-7; TRBD1 agrees at 12 bases. The germline V gene encodes CDR1 SGHDT and CDR2 YYEEEE. V lost 6 bases, J lost 7 bases, and 11 bases stayed unmatched. There are 15 residues in the CDR3. CDR3 sequence reads: CASTKQGQGAREQYF. CDR3 DNA: TGTGCCAGCACTAAGCAGGGACAGGGGGCGCGGGAGCAGTACTTC.

The rearrangement uses TRBV7-2 and TRBJ2-5; the match to TRBD2 covers 10 bases. Germline-derived CDR1 and CDR2 are SGHTA and FQGNSA. V was pared by 5 bases and J by 5 bases, with 5 bases of the junction left unmatched. The CDR3 consists of 14 residues. The CDR3 coding sequence is TGTGCCAGCAGCGTAATAGCGGGAGGCGAGACCCAGTACTTC. Encoded protein: CASSVIAGGETQYF.

The genes are TRBV5-1 and TRBJ2-7; 7 nucleotides line up with TRBD2. The CDR3 length is 14 residues. The V and J ends lost 1 base and 2 bases, in that order; junction bases with no gene match: 3. In germline, CDR1 is SGHRS, CDR2 YFSETQ. In DNA form, the CDR3 reads TGCGCCAGCAGCTTGACGGGAGGTACCTACGAGCAGTACTTC. Protein product: CASSLTGGTYEQYF.

J is TRBJ1-1 and V is TRBV5-4; no clear D. V was cut by 3 bases and J by 7 bases, with 10 bases left in between. The V gene's germline CDR1 is SGHNT and CDR2 YYREEE (reference sequence). The CDR3 is made up of 12 amino acids. CDR3 nucleotides: TGTGCCAGCAGCTCGCGGTGGAATGAAGCTTTCTTT. This gives the protein CASSSRWNEAFF.

The chain recombines TRBV29-1 with TRBJ2-3, with a weak D call TRBD2 (6 bases). This CDR3 has 14 residues. Germline V CDR1 and CDR2: SQVTM, ANQGSEA. V was pared by 0 bases and J by 3 bases, with 10 bases between. For the CDR3, the DNA is TGCAGCGTTGAAGACGCGACTAGTACAGATACGCAGTATTTT. It translates to CSVEDATSTDTQYF.

This chain connects TRBV28 to TRBJ2-7, with D perhaps TRBD1 (5 bases). V lost 6 bases to trimming and J lost 3 bases, with 9 bases between them. CDR3 size: 12 residues. Germline CDR1 and CDR2: MDHEN and SYDVKM. The CDR3 region is CASRSTGYEQYF. The CDR3 coding sequence is TGTGCCAGCAGATCCACAGGCTACGAGCAGTACTTC.

The chain couples TRBV28 to TRBJ2-7, with 12 bases that match TRBD1. CDR3 size: 13 residues. V trimming: 5 bases; J trimming: 7 bases; junction bases outside the gene matches: 3. Germline lookup yields CDR1 MDHEN and CDR2 SYDVKM. The CDR3 DNA sequence: TGTGCCAGCAGTGGGACAGGGGGCGGTGAGCAGTACTTC. Amino acid sequence: CASSGTGGGEQYF.